Listed below are T cell receptor beta chains from one sample, sequenced in a study of blood T cell repertoires in COVID-19. Libraries were prepared by immunoSEQ multiplex PCR; TCRdb keeps only in-frame clonotypes and omits some of them. The sample includes 200,000 to 250,000 clones, approximately 86% of them seen just once. The sequencing input was PBMCs or T cells enriched from blood (not recorded which). These receptors all come from a young man with acute COVID-19. Both conserved end residues are part of each CDR3. The D gene is left open where the match is weak. Only some rows state a clone size, as once, few, many or a class for expanded clones.

v_gene,d_gene,j_gene,abundance,CDR3nt,CDR3aa
TRBV27,.,TRBJ1-2,.,TGTGCCAGCGGCCCCCAGGGAGGCCATGGCTACACCTTC,CASGPQGGHGYTF
TRBV30,TRBD1,TRBJ1-2,.,TGTGCCTGGAGTGGGGAGGACAGGCGCTATGGCTACACCTTC,CAWSGEDRRYGYTF
TRBV28,.,TRBJ2-5,.,TGTGCCAGCGGGAGGGAGACCCAGTACTTC,CASGRETQYF
TRBV15,.,TRBJ2-1,.,TGTGCCACCAGCAGAGCGGGAGAGGGAGCGGATGAGCAGTTCTTC,CATSRAGEGADEQFF
TRBV7-9,TRBD1,TRBJ1-1,.,TGTGCCAGCAGCTTAGTAGAGGGGGCAGTTGAGAACACTGAAGCTTTCTTT,CASSLVEGAVENTEAFF
TRBV4-1,TRBD1,TRBJ2-7,.,TGCGCCAGCAGCCCAGGGGGTCCTCTTGGCTACGAGCAGTACTTC,CASSPGGPLGYEQYF
TRBV2,TRBD1,TRBJ2-7,once,TGTGCCAGCAGTGGCAGAGGGACAGGGGTTTACGAGCAGTACTTC,CASSGRGTGVYEQYF
TRBV7-2,.,TRBJ2-1,.,TGTGCCAGCAGCTTAGTAGGGGTGGTAAGCAATGAGCAGTTCTTC,CASSLVGVVSNEQFF
TRBV6-2/TRBV6-3,.,TRBJ1-1,.,TGTGCCAGCAGTTACGGGGGGTTGGCTGAAGCTTTCTTT,CASSYGGLAEAFF
TRBV2,TRBD2,TRBJ2-6,.,TGTGCCAGCAGAGGACTAGCGGGAGCCCCAAGCTCTGGGGCCAACGTCCTGACTTTC,CASRGLAGAPSSGANVLTF
TRBV28,.,TRBJ1-2,.,TGTGCCAGCAGTTTTCGGGGATATGGCTACACCTTC,CASSFRGYGYTF
TRBV27,.,TRBJ2-1,.,TGTGCCAGCAGCCCCTCCCGACTAGGCTACAATGAGCAGTTCTTC,CASSPSRLGYNEQFF
TRBV10-3,.,TRBJ2-1,.,TGTGCCAACGCCCCCAGCGGCAATGAGCAGTTCTTC,CANAPSGNEQFF
TRBV28,TRBD1,TRBJ1-5,.,TGTGCCAGCAGACCTACAGGGGAGCCCCAGCATTTT,CASRPTGEPQHF
TRBV2,.,TRBJ1-2,.,TGTGCCAGCAGTGAATTGCAGGGGACGACGCTGCCGGGCTACACCTTC,CASSELQGTTLPGYTF
TRBV25-1,TRBD2,TRBJ2-7,.,TGTGCCAGCAGTGACTCGGTTAGGACTAGCGGGAGCAACGAGCAGTACTTC,CASSDSVRTSGSNEQYF
TRBV28,.,TRBJ1-5,.,TGTGCCAGCAGGGGGTATGGGGTCAGGGGTGGAAATCAGCCCCAGCATTTT,CASRGYGVRGGNQPQHF
TRBV21-1,.,TRBJ2-3,.,TGTGCCAGCAGCAAAGAGACTAGCGGGAGGGCTGTAGATACGCAGTATTTT,CASSKETSGRAVDTQYF
TRBV6-1,.,TRBJ2-3,.,TGTGCCAGCAGTGAAGTGCGCGGCAACACAGATACGCAGTATTTT,CASSEVRGNTDTQYF
TRBV30,TRBD1,TRBJ1-2,.,TGTGCCTGGACAGGACAGGGGAATGGCTACACCTTC,CAWTGQGNGYTF
TRBV11-2,.,TRBJ1-1,.,TGTGCCAGCAGCTCTCCGGGTCAGGGAAGTGGGCCAAACACTGAAGCTTTCTTT,CASSSPGQGSGPNTEAFF
TRBV27,TRBD2,TRBJ2-5,.,TGTGCCAGCAGTTTTATAGCGGGAGGATCGGAGACCCAGTACTTC,CASSFIAGGSETQYF
TRBV5-1,TRBD1,TRBJ2-2,.,TGCGCCAGCAGCCCATGGCCCGGGACAGGGGGAGACACCGGGGAGCTGTTTTTT,CASSPWPGTGGDTGELFF
TRBV7-9,TRBD1,TRBJ2-3,.,TGTGCCAGCAGCTCCTTAGCAGGACAGGGCGGAGATACGCAGTATTTT,CASSSLAGQGGDTQYF
TRBV11-2,.,TRBJ1-1,.,TGTGCCAGCAGCTTAGATTACCAGGGCCCTGAAGCTTTCTTT,CASSLDYQGPEAFF
TRBV27,TRBD2,TRBJ2-2,.,TGTGCCAGCAGTTTCTACGCTGGCGGGGGACTAGCGGGAACCGGGGAGCTGTTTTTT,CASSFYAGGGLAGTGELFF
TRBV19,.,TRBJ1-5,.,TGTGCCAGTAGTATAATCGCTTCGGGGGGCGGCCAGCCCCAGCATTTT,CASSIIASGGGQPQHF
TRBV2,.,TRBJ2-3,.,TGTGCCAGCAGTTTGAACGCAGGCGGGGGCACAGATACGCAGTATTTT,CASSLNAGGGTDTQYF
TRBV5-1,TRBD2,TRBJ2-5,.,TGCGCCAGCAGCTTATGGGGACTAGCGGGAGAAGAGACCCAGTACTTC,CASSLWGLAGEETQYF
TRBV30,.,TRBJ2-5,once,TGTGCCTGGAGTTCACATCAGGGAGAGACCCAGTACTTC,CAWSSHQGETQYF
TRBV28,.,TRBJ2-3,few,TGTGCCAGCAGTCCCAACACAGATACGCAGTATTTT,CASSPNTDTQYF
TRBV14,TRBD1,TRBJ2-7,.,TGTGCCAGCACCTTCAGGACAGGGACCTACGAGCAGTACTTC,CASTFRTGTYEQYF
TRBV11-2,TRBD2,TRBJ2-1,.,TGTGCCAGCAGCTTAGATCTAGCGGGAGAAGTTAGTCATGAGCAGTTCTTC,CASSLDLAGEVSHEQFF